Presented here are 24 T cell receptor beta chains from one specimen sequenced in a study of CD8 T cells in ankylosing spondylitis. General study findings and limits: For ankylosing spondylitis blood, a TCR beta motif of 7 or 8 highly homologous variants appeared characteristic.

These receptors are not linked to any known antigen. A single record per CDR3 protein comes from TCRdb applying MiXCR to the 5' RACE reads. The repertoire consists of a few hundred thousand distinct CDR3 sequences, with about 18% occurring once and the leading ten covering approximately 40%. Source material: blood, either unsorted or a sorted T cell fraction (not recorded which). The receptor set was obtained from a male donor with ankylosing spondylitis.

The V and J genes are TRBV10-3 and TRBJ1-2, with 8 bases matching TRBD1. The J segment lost 3 bases and the V segment lost 3 bases, leaving 9 bases of the junction unmatched. Germline-derived CDR1 and CDR2 are ENHRY and SYGVKD. There are 16 residues in the CDR3. This CDR3 reads CAISDSTGEYDYGYTF. The DNA for the CDR3 is TGTGCCATCAGTGACTCGACAGGGGAGTATGACTATGGCTACACCTTC.

In its sample, this clonotype was seen a few times. V and J are TRBV11-2 and TRBJ2-7; D is unclear. Between the trimmed V and J ends, which lost 3 bases and 2 bases, there was a span of 14 bases. The CDR3 runs 15 residues. CDR1 and CDR2 from the germline V gene are SGHAT and FQNNGV. The chain's CDR3 is CASSFGSHPAYEQYF. The DNA for the CDR3 is TGTGCCAGCAGCTTTGGGTCGCACCCGGCCTACGAGCAGTACTTC.

This clonotype has a handful of counts. The chain is built from TRBV11-2 and TRBJ2-1, with 8 bases matching TRBD1. This CDR3 has 20 amino acids. From germline, CDR1 is SGHAT and CDR2 FQNNGV. V was pared by 0 bases and J by 2 bases, with 15 bases of the junction left unmatched. Here the CDR3 reads CASSLDSLAGGFYAYNEQFF. CDR3 sequence (DNA): TGTGCCAGCAGCTTAGATTCCTTGGCAGGGGGCTTTTATGCCTACAATGAGCAGTTCTTC.

This clonotype has only a few counts. The chain joins TRBV12-3 or TRBV12-4 to TRBJ2-7; D is possibly TRBD1 (6 bases). V shed 3 bases and J shed 3 bases, with 15 bases lying between them. CDR3 length equals 15 residues. This chain's CDR3 is CASSLGPGHGYEQYF. The DNA for the CDR3 is TGTGCCAGCAGTTTGGGCCCGGGACACGGCTACGAGCAGTACTTC.

The chain is built from TRBV6-5 and TRBJ2-7, with 10 bases lining up with TRBD1. The CDR3 is 14 amino acids. The junction had 1 base not matched to a gene; V was cut back by 0 bases and J by 5 bases. Germline V gene data show CDR1 as MNHEY and CDR2 as SVGAGI. CDR3 nucleotide sequence: TGTGCCAGCAGTTACTCGACAGGGGGCGACGAGCAGTACTTC. It is translated as CASSYSTGGDEQYF.

This sequence joins TRBV6-5 and TRBJ1-1; 9 bases line up with TRBD1. CDR1 is MNHEY and CDR2 is SVGAGI in the germline V gene. V lost 0 bases and J lost 6; bases outside the gene matches: 8. The CDR3 contains 16 residues. The CDR3 loop reads CASSYSRTGEGAEAFF. The CDR3, as DNA: TGTGCCAGCAGTTACTCCCGGACAGGGGAGGGGGCTGAAGCTTTCTTT.

This clonotype was recorded at least ten times. V usage is TRBV7-8 and J usage is TRBJ1-6; unclear D gene. The CDR3 contains 18 residues. V was shortened by 5 bases and J by 0 bases, with 17 bases between the two germline ends. Germline loops: CDR1 SGHVS, CDR2 FQNEAQ. The DNA of the CDR3 is TGTGCCAGCAGCCGTGTCGGTCCCCTTAGCTCCTATAATTCACCCCTCCACTTT. This gives the protein CASSRVGPLSSYNSPLHF.

The chain couples TRBV6-1 to TRBJ1-1; D gene ambiguous. The CDR3 runs 13 residues. Germline loops: CDR1 MNHNS, CDR2 SASEGT. V was trimmed by 10 bases and J by 2 bases, leaving 14 bases between them. The CDR3: CATQMGYNTEAFF. In nucleotides, the CDR3 is TGTGCCACGCAGATGGGTTACAACACTGAAGCTTTCTTT.

The chain has TRBV11-3 and TRBJ1-1; 7 positions match TRBD1. The CDR3 totals 15 residues. J gave up 0 bases and V 8 bases, and 9 bases lay outside the gene matches. Germline assignment: CDR1 SGHNT and CDR2 YENEEA. CDR3 coding DNA: TGTGCCAGCTCCACAGGGGTGCTCATGAACACTGAAGCTTTCTTT. It yields the protein CASSTGVLMNTEAFF.

The CDR3 bases are TGTGCCAGCAGCTTGTGGGGAGAGCAGTTCTTC. Its protein is CASSLWGEQFF. The chain uses TRBV5-8 and TRBJ2-1; D unclear. The CDR3 consists of 11 residues. Germline CDR1 is SGHTS and CDR2 is YDEGEE. Trimming shortened V by 1 base and J by 10 bases, and 6 bases separated the two germline ends.

This clonotype turned up a few times. The chain is built from TRBV20-1 and TRBJ1-1; 10 positions match TRBD1. The CDR3 sequence is 14 residues long. Germline CDR1 DFQATT, CDR2 SNEGSKA (reference sequence). V shed 6 bases and J 1 base; nucleotides not matched to a gene: 5. CDR3: CSAPRDRGNTEAFF. As DNA, the CDR3 is TGCAGTGCCCCCCGGGACAGGGGGAACACTGAAGCTTTCTTT.

This clonotype was seen more than once but under ten times. The J gene is TRBJ2-7, the V gene TRBV5-6; 7 bases are shared with TRBD2. The CDR3 spans 14 residues. The germline gives CDR1 SGHDT, CDR2 YYEEEE. V shed 4 bases and J 2 bases; nucleotides not matched to a gene: 6. CDR3 DNA: TGTGCCAGCAGCGCCGGGACTAACCCCTACGAGCAGTACTTC. Its protein product is CASSAGTNPYEQYF.

This chain connects TRBV3-1 to TRBJ2-5; D call uncertain. Trimming removed 1 base from V and 0 bases from J, with 12 bases in between. This CDR3 contains 16 residues. Germline CDR1 and CDR2: LGHDT and YNNKEL (reference sequence). The DNA for the CDR3 is TGTGCCAGCAGCCAAGTTGTCGCCTCCAACCAAGAGACCCAGTACTTC. Translating it yields CASSQVVASNQETQYF.

The table lists this clonotype with many counts. V gene TRBV29-1 combines with J gene TRBJ2-7; D is undetermined. This CDR3 is 13 amino acids long. V was pared by 3 bases and J by 2 bases, with 11 bases between. In germline, CDR1 is SQVTM, CDR2 ANQGSEA. The CDR3 protein is CSVEGGEPYEQYF. The CDR3 nucleotides are TGCAGCGTTGAGGGCGGAGAGCCCTACGAGCAGTACTTC.

This rearrangement joins TRBV7-6 to TRBJ2-1; D remains ambiguous. V lost 5 bases and J lost 7, with 12 bases in between. The CDR3 is 13 residues long. Germline assignment: CDR1 SGHVS and CDR2 FNYEAQ. The CDR3 DNA is TGTGCCAGCAGCGCGCTCTCTCGGAATGAGCAGTTCTTC. Its protein product is CASSALSRNEQFF.

For this clonotype: Germline and junction disagree at one end, which may indicate a read error. The chain has TRBV27 and TRBJ1-1; D remains ambiguous. The CDR3 runs to 14 residues. Germline CDR1 reads MNHEY; CDR2 reads SMNVEV (reference sequence). This CDR3 is CASSTTPDEREALF. The CDR3 DNA is TGTGCCAGCAGTACCACCCCCGATGAACGGGAAGCTCTCTTT.

The chain combines TRBV7-9 with TRBJ1-1, with 7 positions matching TRBD1. CDR3 length: 15 residues. Germline CDR1 and CDR2: SEHNR and FQNEAQ (reference sequence). Germline trimming cut 5 bases from V and 11 bases from J; bases unmatched to any gene: 17. The CDR3 loop reads CASSPPGTEVGVAFF. The CDR3 bases are TGTGCCAGCAGCCCTCCCGGGACAGAAGTAGGTGTTGCTTTCTTT.

This clonotype was seen a few times. This rearrangement joins TRBV28 to TRBJ2-1; D is possibly TRBD2 (7 bases). The CDR3 spans 17 residues. V was cut by 5 bases and J by 3 bases, with 20 bases left in between. Germline CDR1 reads MDHEN; CDR2 reads SYDVKM. The CDR3, as DNA: TGTGCCAGCAGTCTCAGGGGTGCGGGAGTAGTCTACAATGAGCAGTTCTTC. Protein sequence: CASSLRGAGVVYNEQFF.

The chain has TRBV4-3 and TRBJ1-1, with TRBD1 as a possible D gene (5 bases). There are 14 residues in the CDR3. The V gene's germline CDR1 is LGHNA and CDR2 YSLEER. The V gene lost 3 bases and the J gene lost 4 bases, with 12 bases spanning the gap. CDR3 DNA sequence: TGCGCCAGCAGCCAGGGGGGTAGAGTCACTGAAGCTTTCTTT. Residues: CASSQGGRVTEAFF.

The table lists this clonotype with a few counts. The chain is built from TRBV27 and TRBJ2-2, with 8 bases lining up with TRBD2. The ends lost 5 bases at V and 1 base at J; junction bases unmatched: 3. Germline CDR1 is MNHEY and CDR2 is SMNVEV (reference sequence). The CDR3 has 15 residues. CDR3 in amino acids: CASSLLAGNTGELFF. CDR3 bases: TGTGCCAGCAGTCTGCTAGCGGGGAACACCGGGGAGCTGTTTTTT.

In its sample, this clonotype was seen a few times. The chain is built from TRBV9 and TRBJ2-2; 8 bases match TRBD2. Trimming at V came to 0 bases and at J to 3 bases, leaving 1 base not matched to a gene. Germline values: CDR1 SGDLS, CDR2 YYNGEE. The CDR3 has 15 amino acids. The CDR3 here is CASSVAGGDTGELFF. The CDR3 DNA is TGTGCCAGCAGCGTAGCGGGAGGGGACACCGGGGAGCTGTTTTTT.

The V gene is TRBV19, the J gene TRBJ2-1; TRBD1 matches 9 bases. Germline values: CDR1 LNHDA, CDR2 SQIVND (reference sequence). The CDR3 loop spans 16 amino acids. The junction had 8 bases not matched to a gene; V was cut back by 4 bases and J by 4 bases. For the CDR3, the DNA is TGTGCCAGTAGTAGGCGGGACAGGGCGACTTACAATGAGCAGTTCTTC. Protein product: CASSRRDRATYNEQFF.

The V and J genes are TRBV15 and TRBJ1-6; possibly TRBD1 for D (6 bases). Germline loops: CDR1 LNHNV, CDR2 YYDKDF (reference sequence). The CDR3 has 15 residues. Trimming shortened V by 5 bases and J by 5 bases, and 13 bases separated the two germline ends. In DNA form, the CDR3 reads TGTGCCACCAGCGGATGGACAGACGATAATTCACCCCTCCACTTT. Encoded protein: CATSGWTDDNSPLHF.

The chain uses TRBV20-1 and TRBJ1-2; D is ambiguous. The CDR3 totals 12 residues. V shed 2 bases and J shed 8 bases, with 12 bases lying between them. Germline values: CDR1 DFQATT, CDR2 SNEGSKA (reference sequence). CDR3 DNA sequence: TGCAGTGCTAGACACGGATTAGAGGGCTACACCTTC. This encodes CSARHGLEGYTF.